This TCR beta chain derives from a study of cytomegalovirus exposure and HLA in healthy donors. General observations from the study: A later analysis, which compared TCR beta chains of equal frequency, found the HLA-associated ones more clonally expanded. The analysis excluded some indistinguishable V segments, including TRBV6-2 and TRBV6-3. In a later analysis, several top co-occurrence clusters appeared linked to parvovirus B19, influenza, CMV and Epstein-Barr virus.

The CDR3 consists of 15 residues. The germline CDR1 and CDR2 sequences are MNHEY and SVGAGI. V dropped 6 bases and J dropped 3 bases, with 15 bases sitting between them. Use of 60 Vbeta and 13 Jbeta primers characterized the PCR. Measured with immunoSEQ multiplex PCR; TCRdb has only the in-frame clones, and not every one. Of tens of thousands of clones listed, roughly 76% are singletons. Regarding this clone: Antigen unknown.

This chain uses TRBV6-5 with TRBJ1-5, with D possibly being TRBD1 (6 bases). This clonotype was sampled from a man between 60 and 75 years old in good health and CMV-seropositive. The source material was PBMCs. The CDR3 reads CASSNGGQLNQPQHF. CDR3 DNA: TGTGCCAGCAGCAACGGGGGGCAGCTCAATCAGCCCCAGCATTTT.